This T cell receptor beta chain was profiled in a study of cytomegalovirus exposure and HLA in healthy donors (dated by TCRdb to 2015 to 2018). Looking at the study overall: In an earlier analysis of some 550 of the donors, around 300 Gb of sequence data and 95 million to 130 million unique TCR beta sequences from about 190 million T cells were reported. In a later genetic analysis, genome-wide SNP genotypes for about three fifths of the 666 donors were used, and that subset was treated as a discovery cohort. Of the roughly 410 genotyped donors, roughly 76% were placed in the genetic ancestry cluster associated with self-reported Caucasian donors. Both class I and class II loci were covered by HLA typing, at four-digit resolution. All discovery cohort repertoires had been generated on a single sequencing platform. In a later analysis, previously published TCR beta repertoires from fewer than 750 donors were re-analyzed and high-resolution HLA genotyping was added so that TCR occurrence patterns could be studied. An earlier analysis of 450 to 750 of the donors used high-throughput TCR beta sequencing to judge whether each TCR beta V gene segment behaved as functional or pseudogenic. About 5 DR-DQ haplotypes were handled as single units for association and clustering, since linkage in the cohort was strong. The study combined high-throughput TCR immunosequencing, statistical association of individual TCRs with disease status, and machine learning to predict cytomegalovirus infection status. The number of typed donors differed by locus: about 620-630 for A, B, C, DRB1 and DQB1; approximately 530 for DQA1; 606 for DPA1; and about 450 for DPB1. Across around 400 genotyped donors of the cohort, an average of about 200,000 unique TCR beta nucleotide sequences per donor were sequenced, and 15% to 20% of those sequences were non-productive. Along with the roughly 700-subject first cohort, a separate validation cohort of over a hundred different subjects was used. Rather than using new phenotypic data, the later analysis identified candidate immune exposures from TCR beta sequences and from how often those sequences occurred across donors. The study aimed to test whether signatures of past pathogen exposure could be identified by cataloging public T cell receptors. An early release covering just under 650 HLA-typed donors comprised approximately 300 gigabases of sequencing data and some 79 million unique TCR sequences. Using immunosequencing, the study profiled T cell repertoires from 500 to 800 subjects and related those repertoires to cytomegalovirus serostatus. Donor age, sex, ethnicity and CMV serostatus were collected together with the repertoire data.

Libraries were made using the immunoSEQ multiplex PCR assay. A mixture of 60 forward primers for TCR Vbeta segments and 13 reverse primers for TCR Jbeta segments was used in the multiplex PCR. The CDR3 region of rearranged TCR beta genes was amplified from genomic DNA by a multiplex PCR assay. The amplified TCR beta libraries were sequenced on the Illumina HiSeq System as 87-base-pair reads. Processing in the source paper ran as follows. Across the 670 or so repertoires, a later analysis counted some 81 million unique TCR beta chains, about 10 million of which were shared by at least two donors. To remove PCR and sequencing errors, raw reads were error-corrected and collapsed into unique sequences using a nearest-neighbor algorithm that merged closely related sequences. CDR3 sequences were aligned to IMGT reference sequences to assign V, D and J gene segments. For a sequence to be retained, a match of at least six nucleotides was required to both a V gene segment and a J gene segment. A rearrangement counted as productive if the CDR3 had no stop codons and remained in frame with V and J, and every other rearrangement counted as non-productive. CDR3 was defined by IMGT convention, running from the second conserved V-encoded cysteine to the conserved J-encoded phenylalanine. The earlier analysis of 500 to 600 of the donors excluded sequences that lacked an unambiguous match to a single V gene segment. An earlier analysis of a few hundred of the donors called V segments functional above 56.7% productive rearrangements and segregating when the between-donor standard deviation exceeded 5%. To diagnose cytomegalovirus status from the catalog of TCR beta chain sequences, a statistical classification framework was built. A later analysis assigned V and J genes by comparing TCR nucleotide sequences with IMGT/GENE-DB human TR gene sequences. The TCRdist pipeline was used in a later analysis to assign CDR3 sequences and most-parsimonious VDJ recombination scenarios. In a later analysis, each TCR beta chain was defined by its CDR3 amino acid sequence together with its V-gene family, and reads without a unique V-gene family were excluded. To address suspected cross-contamination and a sequencing artifact, a later analysis removed approximately 600 highly shared, low-generation-probability nucleotide sequences. In a later analysis, a clonal expansion index was calculated for each public chain from normalized within-repertoire ranks of inferred template counts. Generation probabilities in a later analysis came from a VDJ recombination model fitted to out-of-frame rearrangements, and those results were checked against IGoR. A later analysis scored TCR-TCR, TCR-HLA and TCR-CMV co-occurrence with hypergeometric tests, applying a repertoire-size bias correction to TCR pairs. False discovery rates were estimated in a later analysis by permuting HLA or CMV assignments 20 times. In a later analysis, co-occurring TCRs were grouped using DBSCAN, and TCRdist sequence similarity was added for clustering within HLA-allele-positive subsets. Repertoires with fewer than 30,000 or more than 120,000 public chains, plus five repertoires with anomalous nucleotide sharing, were excluded from co-occurrence clustering. This immuneACCESS table, as held by TCRdb, lists in-frame sequences with V and J called but not all clones. Of the missing ones, under half trace to an unresolved V gene in checked studies; the others have no known cause. That table gives V, J and clone size, and the DNA gave D and trimming. The sample's own table lists around 100,000 clones. Around 3.5% of the sample belongs to the ten largest clones.

The cohort was made up of hundreds of healthy bone marrow donors. At the time of sampling, every cohort member was nominally healthy, though immune exposures that went unrecorded were likely present. The donor tested CMV seronegative and was one of the 352 seronegative cohort members. A peripheral blood sample was collected from each donor, and TCR beta sequencing was performed on peripheral blood mononuclear cells. The Qiagen DNeasy Blood Extraction Kit was used to extract genomic DNA from the blood cell samples. On this clone: It lacks a known antigen.

On the study overall, not on this receptor specifically: At a false discovery rate of 0.05, a later analysis linked some 17,000 TCR beta sequences to specific HLA alleles. In this cohort, only TCR beta chains were sequenced, and detectable features were limited by the absence of alpha or paired-chain data. Cytomegalovirus status was reported to be diagnosed by the classifier with high specificity and sensitivity in both the original and validation cohorts. A later genetic analysis reported fewer N-insertions in productive TCRs among donors in an Asian-associated ancestry cluster than the roughly 700-donor mean. HLA typing was unavailable for some donors at each locus, so association tests used only the typed subset. Presence/absence analyses assumed roughly uniform sequencing depth across donors, an assumption that may not hold. The 87-base-pair reads could not distinguish some IMGT-functional V segments, including TRBV6-2 and TRBV6-3, so those segments were excluded. A further reported finding was that TCR beta sequences accurately predicted the HLA-A and HLA-B alleles for most subjects in the first cohort. According to a later analysis, parvovirus B19, influenza, CMV and Epstein-Barr virus appeared linked to several top co-occurrence clusters. While some public TCRs were present in many individuals, most TCR sequences turned up only very rarely across donors. Broadly in line with IMGT annotations, most TCR beta V segments showed up in productive rearrangements about 90% or about 30% of the time in an earlier analysis of 450 to 600 of the donors. A later genetic analysis associated a missense DCLRE1C variant with V-gene and J-gene trimming of TCR beta chains, and an independent cohort replicated the association. A cluster of highly shared sequence variants was judged likely to represent a technical artifact of the sequencing pipeline. In a later analysis, TCR association rates were found to vary across HLA loci, with the most associated TCRs seen for DRB1 alleles and the fewest for HLA-C alleles. A total of fewer than 200 TCR beta chains were listed by the study as associated with cytomegalovirus. Correlated functional status among segregating V segments might be attributable to linkage disequilibrium, but an unknown experimental factor could not be ruled out. In vitro tests confirmed that a few of the cytomegalovirus-associated TCR beta chains recognize cytomegalovirus antigens. In a later analysis, most CMV-associated TCR beta chains were found to appear HLA-restricted, with HLA associations seemingly driven largely by CMV exposure. The authors suggested that the approach could potentially be generalized to other disease states and immunological phenotypes. Assigning TCR associations to individual alleles was difficult when HLA alleles, especially DR and DQ, strongly co-occurred. Immune exposure information for the cohort was limited to CMV serostatus. Because counts were too low, about 18 rarely observed V segments, including chromosome 9 orphons, were left out of the earlier analysis of about 500 of the donors. Compared with equally common non-associated chains, HLA-associated TCR beta chains in a later analysis were more clonally expanded and had lower generation probabilities.

CDR1 and CDR2 were assigned from the germline V gene (reference sequence) as MNHEY and SMNVEV. Including cysteine and phenylalanine, the CDR3 has 15 amino acids. The kept DNA is CDR3 alone, 45 bases in frame from the first base. V and J lose 0 bases and 6 bases, and a span of 14 bases separates them. This receptor was taken from a man aged 25 to 40 in good health and CMV-seronegative. Sequencing was performed on PBMCs. The sequence joins TRBV27 to TRBJ1-1; the D gene cannot be resolved reliably. CDR3 reads: CASSLSRGWSAEAFF. The bases are TGTGCCAGCAGTTTATCTCGCGGGTGGAGTGCTGAAGCTTTCTTT.